The rows below give T cell receptor beta chains drawn from one sample of a study of CD4 T cells in relation to SARS-CoV-2 and coronaviruses. The repertoire was sequenced with immunoSEQ multiplex PCR; TCRdb's copy has only in-frame clones and lacks some. The profile shows about 54,000 clones, just over 90% of them singletons. The sequencing sample was made of naive CD4+ T cells from PBMCs. These receptors were obtained from an adult with COVID-19. Both conserved end residues are trimmed from each CDR3. D genes are given only for firm matches. Rows give clone size only sometimes, using once, few, many, or a class for an expanded clone.

clone size | V gene | D gene | CDR3 protein
. | TRBV7-4 | . | ALLYEQY
. | TRBV28 | . | ASSPLDLYVQQY
. | TRBV3-1/TRBV3-2 | . | ASSQEAENTEAF
. | TRBV6-5 | . | ASRPTTGLFYEQY
once | TRBV2 | . | ASRNGRGPFTEAF
. | TRBV6-5 | TRBD2 | ASSRLAGVYEQY
. | TRBV28 | . | ASSLRGYEQY
. | TRBV27 | . | ASSSRSTGELF
. | TRBV6-5 | . | ASSSWDSPTYEQY
. | TRBV6-5 | . | ASTRSGATEAF